This T cell receptor beta chain was profiled in a study of siplizumab effects on memory and regulatory T cells. Study results and limitations: There appeared to be greater diversity in naive T cells than in memory cells, and naive T cells seemed major contributors to the alloresponse. Left unconfirmed was the suppressive function of proliferating Tregs from siplizumab cultures.

A remark on this clone: Its specificity is not known.

Repertoires were generated with immunoSEQ multiplex PCR, while TCRdb's copy carries only in-frame clones and drops some. The sample yields 90,000 to 140,000 clones, approximately 94% seen once. The receptor was isolated from a human donor in good health. The sequenced sample was CD4+ T cells sorted from blood.

For the CDR3, the DNA is TGTGCCAGCAGTTACCTACGGACGAACACTGAAGCTTTCTTT. As protein: CASSYLRTNTEAFF. The V gene is TRBV6-5, the J gene TRBJ1-1, with D uncertain. Germline V gene sequence: CDR1 MNHEY, CDR2 SVGAGI. Trimming removed 2 bases at V and 1 base at J, with 8 bases between. CDR3 length: 14 residues.